This T cell receptor (beta chain) stems from a study of CD8 T cells in ankylosing spondylitis (dated by TCRdb to about 2017). With respect to the entire study: To find TCR variants linked to disease, the study profiled T cell receptor beta repertoires in ankylosing spondylitis patients and healthy donors. The full study cohort was made up of 25 ankylosing spondylitis patients and 108 healthy donors. Peripheral blood samples were taken, and synovial fluid was additionally collected from ankylosing spondylitis patients.

What the study reported, not specific to this receptor: The disease-linked clones showed a CD8+ phenotype and occurred at relatively low frequencies in peripheral blood. Significant enrichment of the disease-linked clones was reported in matched synovial fluid samples from ankylosing spondylitis patients. Some of the motif variants had been reported before in the synovial fluid and blood of reactive arthritis patients, a finding that suggests common disease-initiation mechanisms. A TCR beta motif made up of several highly homologous amino acid variants appeared to be characteristic of blood from ankylosing spondylitis patients.

Sequenced using an Illumina HiSeq 2500. Quantitative 5'-RACE with molecular barcodes was the method used to prepare the TCR beta libraries. Concerning the study's data processing: To identify disease-linked TCR variants, a new computational method was used, one built on a probabilistic model of VDJ rearrangement. Clones were called with MiXCR by TCRdb after fastp trimmed the public reads at Q25, and only in-frame beta chains were retained. Rows matching on CDR3 protein sequence are summarized as one entry with the most common DNA and genes. These V and J calls are TCRdb output, not the study's own analysis. Here the sample has around 130,000 distinct CDR3 sequences; under 20% occur a single time. Together, the top ten hold roughly 30% of the sample. In this sample, this clonotype turned up a few times. There is no known antigen for this receptor. Base-call qualities are not available, and no considerably larger clone is one nucleotide away.

V lost 3 bases and J lost 5 bases; the stretch between them is 11 bases long. The cysteine opens and the phenylalanine closes a CDR3 of 13 amino acids. Kept here is only the CDR3 DNA, which spans 39 bases and is read in frame from base 1. The germline V gene yields SGHRS for CDR1 and YFSETQ for CDR2. The sequence joins TRBV5-1 to TRBJ1-2; the D gene assignment is ambiguous. This TCR was sampled from a male donor with ankylosing spondylitis. What was sequenced was blood, either unsorted or a sorted T cell fraction (not recorded which). The CDR3 corresponds to CASSSGSFYGYTF. The DNA sequence is TGCGCCAGCAGCTCGGGCAGCTTTTATGGCTACACCTTC.